This TCR beta chain is drawn from a study of T cell responses to AZD1222 COVID-19 vaccine. Study observations and caveats: Baseline seropositivity occurred in only six AZD1222 recipients. The breadth and depth of Spike-specific TCRs increased once two AZD1222 doses had been given.

Clones were sequenced by immunoSEQ multiplex PCR, and TCRdb holds only the in-frame ones, with some missing. The table records roughly 110,000 clones, 80% to 95% of them present only once. Turning to this clone: Its antigen remains unidentified.

Material: peripheral blood, obtained 28 days after the second AZD1222 dose. This sequence originates from an adult who received the AZD1222 COVID-19 vaccine.

The CDR3 nucleotides are TGTGCCAGCAGTACAGCGGGGGGGGTAGAGACCCAGTACTTC. Amino acids: CASSTAGGVETQYF. The genes are TRBV11-2 and TRBJ2-5, with 10 bases that match TRBD2. J gave up 4 bases and V 6 bases, and 5 bases lay outside the gene matches. The V gene's germline CDR1 is SGHAT and CDR2 FQNNGV. This CDR3 spans 14 amino acids.